Below are 10 T cell receptor beta chains sequenced from a single sample in a study of blood T cell repertoires in COVID-19. Data came from immunoSEQ multiplex PCR; TCRdb stores just in-frame clones and leaves some out. The repertoire consists of approximately 100,000 clones, with roughly nine tenths occurring once and the leading ten covering 17%. Input material: peripheral blood. Source of these receptors: a man aged 45 to 65 with acute or convalescent COVID-19.

A note on this clone: The DNA is omitted, as the CDR3 cannot be located on it reliably, and the CDR3 follows TCRdb's listing. The chain carries TRBV19 and TRBJ1-5; the DNA was not used to check the table's D call, TRBD1. The CDR3 length equals 18 residues, ends included. Germline CDR1 reads LNHDA; CDR2 reads SQIVND (reference sequence). CDR3 sequence reads: CASTSGGQGPYSNQPQHF.

The chain combines TRBV30 with TRBJ1-2, with no clear D. V was cut by 7 bases and J by 7 bases, with 10 bases left in between. Germline CDR1 reads GTSNPN; CDR2 reads SVGIG (reference sequence). The CDR3 covers 10 residues. The chain's CDR3 is CALGSSGYTF. The CDR3, as DNA: TGTGCCTTGGGCAGTTCTGGCTACACCTTC.

The chain has TRBV6-2 or TRBV6-3 and TRBJ2-7, with TRBD1 identical over 7 bases. The CDR3 is 15 amino acids. The junction had 15 bases not matched to a gene; V was cut back by 6 bases and J by 7 bases. Germline loops: CDR1 MNHEY, CDR2 SVGEGT. CDR3 protein: CASSNGPITGEEQYF. The CDR3 bases are TGTGCCAGCAGCAATGGGCCGATCACAGGGGAAGAGCAGTACTTC.

The chain couples TRBV19 to TRBJ2-7; 8 positions match TRBD1. CDR1 is LNHDA, CDR2 SQIVND, per germline (reference sequence). With V trimmed by 5 bases and J by 3 bases, 6 bases remained unmatched. The CDR3 length is 14 residues. As DNA, the CDR3 is TGTGCCAGTAGTTCAACAGGGGGGATCTACGAGCAGTACTTC. Protein sequence: CASSSTGGIYEQYF. The full variable domain, in which reference TRBV19 and TRBJ2-7 provide the parts outside the CDR3, is DGGITQSPKYLFRKEGQNVTLSCEQNLNHDAMYWYRQDPGQGLRLIYYSQIVNDFQKGDIAEGYSVSREKKESFPLTVTSAQKNPTAFYLCASSSTGGIYEQYFGPGTRLTVT.

In its sample, this clone was seen a few times. The chain uses TRBV11-3 and TRBJ1-5, with TRBD1 matching 10 bases. This CDR3 spans 16 amino acids. Germline trimming cut 5 bases from V and 4 bases from J; bases unmatched to any gene: 8. Germline assignment: CDR1 SGHNT and CDR2 YENEEA. The CDR3 DNA sequence: TGTGCCAGCAGCCCTGGGGGACAGGGGAAGAATCAGCCCCAGCATTTT. This gives the protein CASSPGGQGKNQPQHF. Supplemented by reference TRBV11-3 and TRBJ1-5, the full variable domain reads EAGVVQSPRYKIIEKKQPVAFWCNPISGHNTLYWYLQNLGQGPELLIRYENEEAVDDSQLPKDRFSAERLKGVDSTLKIQPAELGDSAVYLCASSPGGQGKNQPQHFGDGTRLSIL.

This clone was found once. The chain couples TRBV5-4 to TRBJ1-1, with no clear D. Germline loops: CDR1 SGHNT, CDR2 YYREEE (reference sequence). V was pared by 2 bases and J by 1 base, with 9 bases between. CDR3 length: 14 residues. CDR3 sequence (DNA): TGTGCCAGCAGCTTAAGGGCGGGGAACACTGAAGCTTTCTTT. Amino acid sequence: CASSLRAGNTEAFF.

The rearrangement uses TRBV21-1 and TRBJ2-2; the DNA was not used to check the table's D call, TRBD2. TRBV21-1 represents a pseudogene. The CDR3 is 16 amino acids. CDR3 amino acids: CASSKERAQVTGELFF. The CDR3 bases are TGTGCCAGCAGCAAAGAGAGGGCCCAGGTCACCGGGGAGCTGTTTTTT.

The chain has TRBV4-1 and TRBJ2-7, with 8 bases matching TRBD2. The CDR3 has 16 amino acids. V lost 4 bases, J lost 2 bases, and 10 bases stayed unmatched. Germline loops: CDR1 MGHRA, CDR2 YSYEKL. DNA for the CDR3: TGCGCCAGCAGCCCAGAGGGGGTAGCGGGAACCTACGAGCAGTACTTC. Its protein is CASSPEGVAGTYEQYF.

The chain couples TRBV5-4 to TRBJ1-2; no firm D call. V was cut by 5 bases and J by 6 bases, with 14 bases left in between. The germline gives CDR1 SGHNT, CDR2 YYREEE (reference sequence). This CDR3 is 13 amino acids long. CDR3 nucleotide sequence: TGTGCCAGCAGTTTGCAGGTACCTGATGGCTACACCTTC. The encoded protein is CASSLQVPDGYTF.

Notes on this clone: This specimen includes other DNA sequences encoding the same CDR3. This chain connects TRBV2 to TRBJ2-2; perhaps TRBD2 as D (6 bases). Germline-derived CDR1 and CDR2 are SNHLY and FYNNEI. This CDR3 has 12 residues. Trimming cost V 6 bases and J 4 bases, with 6 bases left between them. The CDR3 bases are TGTGCCAGCAGGGGAGGCACCGGGGAGCTGTTTTTT. Amino acid sequence: CASRGGTGELFF.